The sequence of this T cell receptor (beta chain) was determined in a study of control samples from healthy donors and cancer patients. The table came from immunoSEQ multiplex PCR; TCRdb's copy has only in-frame clones and leaves some out. The sample lists around 130,000 clones; more than 70% were seen once. The CDR3 consists of 14 residues. V lost 2 bases, J lost 9 bases, and 10 bases stayed unmatched. The V gene's germline CDR1 is GTSNPN and CDR2 SVGIG (reference sequence). Material for sequencing was blood. J is TRBJ2-1 and V is TRBV30, with 7 positions matching TRBD1. This clonotype originated in a man over 45 in good health. CDR3 amino acids: CAWSLKGAMGEQFF. DNA of the CDR3: TGTGCCTGGAGTCTAAAGGGGGCTATGGGTGAGCAGTTCTTC.